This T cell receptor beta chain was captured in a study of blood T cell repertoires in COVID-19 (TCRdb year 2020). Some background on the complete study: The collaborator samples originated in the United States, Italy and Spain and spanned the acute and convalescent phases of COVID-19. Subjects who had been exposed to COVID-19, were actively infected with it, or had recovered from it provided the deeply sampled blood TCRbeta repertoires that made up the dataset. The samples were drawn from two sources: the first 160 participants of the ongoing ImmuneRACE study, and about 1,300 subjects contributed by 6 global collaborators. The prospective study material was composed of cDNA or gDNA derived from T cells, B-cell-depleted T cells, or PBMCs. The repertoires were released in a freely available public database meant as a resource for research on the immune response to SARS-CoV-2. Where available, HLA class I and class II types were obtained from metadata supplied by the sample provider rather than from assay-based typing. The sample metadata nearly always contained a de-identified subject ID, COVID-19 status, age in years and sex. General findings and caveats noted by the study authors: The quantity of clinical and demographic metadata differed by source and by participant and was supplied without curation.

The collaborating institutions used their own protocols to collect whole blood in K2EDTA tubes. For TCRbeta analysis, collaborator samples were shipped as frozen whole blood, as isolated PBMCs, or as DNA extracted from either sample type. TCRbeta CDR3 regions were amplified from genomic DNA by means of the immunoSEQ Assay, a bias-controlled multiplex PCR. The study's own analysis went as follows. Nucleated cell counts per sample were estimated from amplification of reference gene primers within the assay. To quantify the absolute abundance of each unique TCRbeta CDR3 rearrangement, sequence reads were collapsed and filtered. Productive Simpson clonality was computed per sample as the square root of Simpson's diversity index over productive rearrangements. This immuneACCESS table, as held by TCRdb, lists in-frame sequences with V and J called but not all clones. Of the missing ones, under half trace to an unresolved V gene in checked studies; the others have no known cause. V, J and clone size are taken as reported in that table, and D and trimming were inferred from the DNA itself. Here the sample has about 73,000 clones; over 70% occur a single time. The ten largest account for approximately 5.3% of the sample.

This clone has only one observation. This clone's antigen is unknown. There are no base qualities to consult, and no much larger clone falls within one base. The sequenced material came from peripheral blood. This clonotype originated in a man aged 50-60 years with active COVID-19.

In nucleotides, the sequence is TGCGCCAGCAGCTTGTTCCAGCGGGGGGCCAGGGAGACGCAGTATTTT. This yields the protein CASSLFQRGARETQYF. This chain is built from TRBV5-1 and TRBJ2-3; 9 bases in the junction line up with TRBD2. There are 16 amino acids in the CDR3, from cysteine to phenylalanine inclusive. Only the CDR3 portion is preserved as DNA: 48 bases, with reading frame beginning at the first base. V loses 1 base at its end and J loses 9 bases; junction bases beyond the gene matches: 12. Looking up the germline V gene yields CDR1 SGHRS and CDR2 YFSETQ.